This TCR beta chain emerged from a study of CD8 T cells in Susac syndrome. High-throughput TCR beta sequencing covered peripheral CD8+ and CD4+ T cells. Negative magnetic isolation gave CD8+ and CD4+ cells; FACS enriched CD8+ TEMRA. Random hexamers served to reverse transcribe roughly 0.5 to 1 ug RNA. With immunoSEQ multiplex PCR, TCR beta CDR3 was amplified across 54 Vbeta and 13 Jbeta. Each CDR3 protein is one row after TCRdb ran MiXCR on the immunoSEQ multiplex PCR reads. The profile shows 100,000 to 150,000 distinct CDR3 sequences, around 85% of them singletons. Broader study findings: The relatively small number of individuals in the TCR sequencing and HLA analysis was acknowledged by the study.

For this clonotype: What it binds is not known.

The receptor comes from a human donor with multiple sclerosis. The sequenced sample was CD8+ T cells from PBMCs.

The DNA for the CDR3 is TGTGCCAGCAGCTTCGGGACAGGGTATGAGACCCAGTACTTC. Translation gives CASSFGTGYETQYF. The J gene is TRBJ2-5, the V gene TRBV7-9; 9 bases align to TRBD1. CDR3 length: 14 amino acids. The trim removed 3 bases at V and 5 bases at J, leaving 4 bases unmatched. Germline V lookup: CDR1 SEHNR, CDR2 FQNEAQ (reference sequence).